The following is a T cell receptor (beta chain) sequence with its context. This clonotype showed up just a few times. What this receptor recognizes is not known. Per-nucleotide qualities are absent, and no much larger clonotype sits a single base away. The sample belongs to a study of blood T cells in healthy people across ages (dated by TCRdb to the mid-2010s). Some background on the complete study: In model experiments, template switching captured about one uniquely barcoded TCR beta cDNA molecule for every two T cells. To track age-related changes in TCR beta repertoire diversity, the study relied on deep sequencing normalized with unique cDNA molecular identifiers. The donors were split into four age groups: young (average 16 years), middle-aged (roughly 39), aged (more than 55) and long-lived (approximately 80). To avoid experimental bias, donors of different ages were randomly spread across the sequencing lanes. For two donors (one aged 18 to 29 and one aged 80 or older), the study analyzed two additional independent replicas of 1 million unique cDNA reads from the same blood draw.

The trim is 3 bases for V and 8 bases for J, with a gap of 7 bases between the germline ends. From the germline V gene, CDR1 is SNHLY and CDR2 is FYNNEI. There are 11 amino acids in the CDR3, from cysteine to phenylalanine inclusive. The read is trimmed to its CDR3 DNA, 33 bases read in frame from base 1. Library creation used 5' RACE. These reads were obtained on an Illumina HiSeq 2500. The second PCR ran for about 6 to 11 cycles and used a J-beta primer mix along with a sample-barcoded 5' primer. A template-switch 5' adaptor carrying 12 random nucleotides introduced a unique molecular identifier onto each TCR beta cDNA molecule. Each sample yielded at least 3 million CDR3-containing paired-end reads. First-strand cDNA was synthesized from all RNA with the Mint cDNA synthesis kit, primed by a TRBC-specific oligonucleotide. All cDNA was treated with uracil-DNA glycosylase and then went through a first 18-cycle PCR with the universal primers M1SS and BC2_uni_R. The authors' analysis ran thus. Each sample was normalized by randomly selecting 1 million high-quality reads, each carrying a distinct molecular identifier. Instead of being binned into consensus sequences, reads that shared molecular identifiers were thrown out. MiTCR, with a Q25 quality threshold and the strictest error-elimination algorithm, was used for CDR3 identification, clonotype clustering and error correction. A nonparametric unseen species model with Euler transformation was used to estimate lower-bound total TCR beta diversity. In-frame beta chains were kept once TCRdb had trimmed the public reads at Q25 with fastp and called clones with MiXCR. Each entry is one CDR3 protein sequence, shown with its most common DNA and genes. The authors' filters were not applied to this entry. Counted in this sample were more than 550,000 distinct CDR3 sequences; 22% of them appeared once. The ten largest clonotypes hold around a fifth of the sample.

What the authors observed across the whole study: Donor CMV infection status was unknown, potentially confounding age-related changes in expanded clonotypes. Compared with the aged group, the long-lived group had more naive CD4+ T cells, fewer expanded clones and increased TCR diversity, suggesting age selection. A strong correlation was found between observed TCR beta diversity and the percentage of naive T cells measured by flow cytometry. Because profiling used bulk unsorted PBMCs, naive and antigen-experienced compartments could not be compared conclusively. As age increased, observed TCR beta diversity per million T cells dropped in a roughly linear way, and a significant reduction was already evident by age about 40. Estimates of total diversity based on one million sequenced T cells were regarded as lower bounds and as underestimates.

Donors were a few dozen systemically healthy Caucasian individuals from Russia aged roughly 6 to 95 years. Each donor gave approximately 9.3 milliliters of peripheral blood, collected into EDTA-treated Vacutainer tubes. Ficoll-Paque density-gradient centrifugation was used to isolate PBMCs, with at least 7 million obtained per sample. Trizol reagent was used to extract total RNA from the PBMCs, yielding at least 6 micrograms per sample. For every donor, flow cytometry on a PBMC aliquot measured the percentage of naive CD45RAhigh/CD27high T cells. The receptor chain draws on TRBV2 and TRBJ1-1; confidence is insufficient to name the D gene. The sample taken for sequencing was blood. The clonotype was recovered from a man between 70 and 80 years old in good health. The DNA sequence is given as TGTGCCAGCAGTGATTTTTCCGAAGCTTTCTTT. This yields the protein CASSDFSEAFF.